The entry that follows covers one TCR beta chain sequence. This specimen belongs to a study of blood T cell repertoires in COVID-19. Libraries were prepared by immunoSEQ multiplex PCR; TCRdb keeps only in-frame clonotypes and omits some of them. Among 90,000 to 130,000 clones listed, about 79% were seen once. V trimming: 2 bases; J trimming: 1 base; junction bases outside the gene matches: 2. The CDR3 covers 15 residues. The germline V gene encodes CDR1 SGHKS and CDR2 YYEKEE (reference sequence). The V and J genes are TRBV5-5 and TRBJ1-5; 8 bases line up with TRBD1. Material: peripheral blood. The TCR originated in a woman over 75 with active or convalescent COVID-19. CDR3: CASSFRDRSNQPQHF. CDR3 nucleotides: TGTGCCAGCAGCTTTCGGGACAGGAGCAATCAGCCCCAGCATTTT. Full variable domain (remainder filled in from reference TRBV5-5 and TRBJ1-5): DAGVTQSPTHLIKTRGQQVTLRCSPISGHKSVSWYQQVLGQGPQFIFQYYEKEERGRGNFPDRFSARQFPNYSSELNVNALLLGDSALYLCASSFRDRSNQPQHFGDGTRLSIL.